The clone carrying this T cell receptor beta chain was seen a handful of times. The antigen remains undetermined. The study reverse transcribed the entire isolated RNA, so it sequenced expressed TCRB transcripts. Some clones are missing from TCRdb's copy, which holds only in-frame ones; the method was immunoSEQ multiplex PCR. The sample has a few hundred thousand clones, roughly a tenth seen once; the top ten hold 0.017%. The data were obtained in a study of beta chain features in type 1 diabetes. V dropped 10 bases and J dropped 3; count of bases not matched to a gene: 7. The CDR3 consists of 15 residues. CDR1 is SEHNR and CDR2 is FQNEAQ in the germline V gene (reference sequence). Overall study findings and caveats: Amplification by PCR could prefer shorter templates, with the same effect in patients and controls. Relative to healthy donors, patients appeared to have naive, central memory and Treg TCRB repertoires that were more similar. Type 1 diabetes patients had moderately but significantly shorter TCRB CDR3s in all four CD4+ subsets.

Donors underwent one heparinised blood draw, about 110 mL on average. Purity of each sorted population was above 98%. The source of this sequence is a man between 25 and 39 years old with type 1 diabetes. The rearrangement uses TRBV7-9 and TRBJ2-2; 11 bases match TRBD2. The sequenced material came from naive CD4+ T cells from blood. CDR3 DNA sequence: TGTGCCACCAATCGACTAGCGGGGCACACCGGGGAGCTGTTTTTT. Residues: CATNRLAGHTGELFF.